Listed here are 3 T cell receptor beta chains from one sample, sequenced in a study of somatic mutations in cytotoxic T cells in rheumatoid arthritis. TCRdb's copy holds only in-frame clones and misses some; the assay was immunoSEQ multiplex PCR. The sample includes more than 10,000 clones, around 82% of them seen just once. Material: CD8+ T cells sorted from blood. The origin of the receptors is an adult with rheumatoid arthritis.

The chain uses TRBV2 and TRBJ2-1, with D perhaps being TRBD1 or TRBD2 (5 bases each). Deletions cut 6 bases from V and 8 bases from J, with 11 bases between. Germline V CDR1 and CDR2: SNHLY, FYNNEI. The CDR3 has 12 residues. Here the CDR3 reads CASSGAEDEQFF. The CDR3 nucleotides are TGTGCCAGCAGCGGGGCTGAGGATGAGCAGTTCTTC. Full variable domain (missing parts from reference TRBV2 and TRBJ2-1): EPEVTQTPSHQVTQMGQEVILRCVPISNHLYFYWYRQILGQKVEFLVSFYNNEISEKSEIFDDQFSVERPDGSNFTLKIRSTKLEDSAMYFCASSGAEDEQFFGPGTRLTVL.

This rearrangement joins TRBV4-3 to TRBJ2-6; a weak D match, TRBD1 (5 bases). The CDR3 runs to 14 residues. CDR1 is LGHNA and CDR2 is YSLEER in the germline V gene. Trimming took 3 bases from V and 2 from J, leaving 5 bases between them. DNA of the CDR3: TGCGCCAGCAGCCAGGGGCCTGGGGCCAACGTCCTGACTTTC. It specifies CASSQGPGANVLTF.

The chain is built from TRBV11-2 and TRBJ2-5; D remains unclear. The CDR3 spans 11 residues. V lost 2 bases, J lost 5 bases, and 3 bases lay in between. The germline gives CDR1 SGHAT, CDR2 FQNNGV. Written as DNA, the CDR3 is TGTGCCAGCAGCTTATTGGAGACCCAGTACTTC. Translated, it gives CASSLLETQYF. The whole variable domain, filled in from reference TRBV11-2 and TRBJ2-5, reads EAGVAQSPRYKIIEKRQSVAFWCNPISGHATLYWYQQILGQGPKLLIQFQNNGVVDDSQLPKDRFSAERLKGVDSTLKIQPAKLEDSAVYLCASSLLETQYFGPGTRLLVL.